The next 22 T cell receptor beta chains were all read from a single sample in a study of cytomegalovirus exposure and HLA in healthy donors (TCRdb year 2017). Receptor libraries were prepared by the immunoSEQ multiplex PCR assay. As stored in TCRdb, this immuneACCESS dataset retains in-frame rearrangements with V and J assigned. A fraction of the clones does not appear; measured against another copy, unresolved V genes explain less than half of the discrepancy, and the remainder lacks a known reason. For this sample the table gives fewer than 250,000 clones, of which 65% to 85% were detected only once. The ten top clones hold 11% to 15% of the sample. The sample taken for sequencing was PBMCs. The receptors come from a woman aged 25-40 years in good health and CMV-seropositive.

The chain links TRBV11-2 to TRBJ1-5; 7 nucleotides agree with TRBD1. This CDR3 is 13 amino acids long. The germline V gene encodes CDR1 SGHAT and CDR2 FQNNGV. The V gene end was trimmed by 4 bases and the J gene end by 4 bases; junction bases not matched to a gene: 1. DNA for the CDR3: TGTGCCAGCAGCTCGGGACAGAATCAGCCCCAGCATTTT. Translating gives CASSSGQNQPQHF.

In the case of this clone: This same CDR3 is encoded by further DNA sequences in the sample. The chain carries TRBV30 and TRBJ2-5; D is undetermined. CDR1 and CDR2 (germline): GTSNPN, SVGIG (reference sequence). The CDR3 has 12 residues. The V and J ends lost 2 bases and 2 bases respectively, with 6 bases between them. The CDR3 loop reads CAWSRDQETQYF. In nucleotides, the CDR3 is TGTGCCTGGAGTAGGGATCAAGAGACCCAGTACTTC. Together with reference TRBV30 and TRBJ2-5, the CDR3 gives the full variable domain: SQTIHQWPATLVQPVGSPLSLECTVEGTSNPNLYWYRQAAGRGLQLLFYSVGIGQISSEVPQNLSASRPQDRQFILSSKKLLLSDSGFYLCAWSRDQETQYFGPGTRLLVL.

In DNA, the CDR3 is TGTGCCTGTGAGGATAGGGGCCCTGGAAACACCATATATTTT. This encodes CACEDRGPGNTIYF. The V and J genes are TRBV30 and TRBJ1-3; the D gene is possibly TRBD1 (5 bases). The CDR3 spans 14 residues. Germline V lookup: CDR1 GTSNPN, CDR2 SVGIG (reference sequence). The V gene lost 6 bases and the J gene lost 2 bases, with 14 bases spanning the gap.

The chain uses TRBV30 and TRBJ2-1; D is uncertain. The germline gives CDR1 GTSNPN, CDR2 SVGIG (reference sequence). V was cut by 3 bases and J by 5 bases, with 8 bases left in between. This CDR3 spans 12 amino acids. DNA for the CDR3: TGTGCCTGGAGAAGGATGAACAATGAGCAGTTCTTC. Protein sequence: CAWRRMNNEQFF. The full variable domain, rest sourced from reference TRBV30 and TRBJ2-1, is SQTIHQWPATLVQPVGSPLSLECTVEGTSNPNLYWYRQAAGRGLQLLFYSVGIGQISSEVPQNLSASRPQDRQFILSSKKLLLSDSGFYLCAWRRMNNEQFFGPGTRLTVL.

This chain links TRBV7-9 with TRBJ2-1, with 7 bases identical to TRBD1. The germline V gene encodes CDR1 SEHNR and CDR2 FQNEAQ (reference sequence). With 4 bases clipped from V and 8 bases from J, the junction kept 2 bases outside the gene matches. The CDR3 length is 12 residues. CDR3 sequence (DNA): TGTGCCAGCAGCTACAGGGGCGATGAGCAGTTCTTC. This gives the protein CASSYRGDEQFF.

This chain uses TRBV13 with TRBJ2-1; D uncertain. Germline V gene lookup returns CDR1 PRHDT and CDR2 FYEKMQ (reference sequence). The ends were cut back, 5 bases at V and 0 bases at J, with 11 bases in the middle. The CDR3 runs 15 residues. In DNA, the CDR3 is TGTGCCAGCAGCAATTACTGGAGCTCCTACAATGAGCAGTTCTTC. It is translated as CASSNYWSSYNEQFF.

The chain couples TRBV30 to TRBJ1-5; D may be TRBD1 (5 bases). Trimming took off 8 bases at V and 2 bases at J, with 16 bases between the two ends. Germline V gene lookup returns CDR1 GTSNPN and CDR2 SVGIG (reference sequence). CDR3 size: 14 residues. The CDR3 nucleotides read TGTGCCGTGGGAAACAGGCGTGGCAATCAGCCCCAGCATTTT. Its translation: CAVGNRRGNQPQHF.

V usage is TRBV5-1 and J usage is TRBJ1-2; D is undetermined. Trimming took off 3 bases at V and 4 bases at J, with 13 bases between the two ends. This CDR3 has 14 residues. CDR1 is SGHRS, CDR2 YFSETQ, per germline. The CDR3 here is CASSSDMGGYGYTF. CDR3 DNA: TGCGCCAGCAGCTCGGATATGGGAGGCTATGGCTACACCTTC. Based on the CDR3 plus reference TRBV5-1 and TRBJ1-2, the full variable domain is KAGVTQTPRYLIKTRGQQVTLSCSPISGHRSVSWYQQTPGQGLQFLFEYFSETQRNKGNFPGRFSGRQFSNSRSEMNVSTLELGDSALYLCASSSDMGGYGYTFGSGTRLTVV.

A single count supports this clone. In nucleotides, the CDR3 is TGTGCCAGCAGCCCACTAGCGACCACAGATACGCAGTATTTT. Its translation is CASSPLATTDTQYF. V and J are TRBV7-8 and TRBJ2-3, with 7 bases aligning to TRBD2. The CDR3 is 14 amino acids. V trimming: 5 bases; J trimming: 2 bases; junction bases outside the gene matches: 4. Germline CDR1 reads SGHVS; CDR2 reads FQNEAQ.

V is TRBV5-1 and J is TRBJ1-1; 12 bases are a match to TRBD1. CDR1 and CDR2 (germline): SGHRS, YFSETQ. Trimming removed 3 bases from V and 0 bases from J; junction bases left unmatched: 3. The CDR3 covers 16 residues. DNA for the CDR3: TGCGCCAGCAGCTCCCGGGACAGGGGGCTGAACACTGAAGCTTTCTTT. Protein sequence: CASSSRDRGLNTEAFF.

The chain couples TRBV18 to TRBJ2-7, with 9 bases aligning to TRBD2. The germline V gene encodes CDR1 KGHSH and CDR2 LQKENI. Trimming cost V 3 bases and J 4 bases; bases outside gene matches: 7. The CDR3 extends over 15 amino acids. Here the CDR3 reads CASSPRAGGRYEQYF. DNA for the CDR3: TGTGCCAGCTCACCGCGGGCGGGAGGGAGGTACGAGCAGTACTTC.

This clone was counted only a few times. J is TRBJ2-7 and V is TRBV30; D is ambiguous. Germline V gives CDR1 GTSNPN, CDR2 SVGIG (reference sequence). V was shortened by 0 bases and J by 0 bases, with 6 bases between the two germline ends. The CDR3 length is 13 residues. This chain's CDR3 is CAWSVKVSYEQYF. CDR3 in DNA: TGTGCCTGGAGTGTGAAGGTCTCCTACGAGCAGTACTTC. Full variable domain (remainder filled in from reference TRBV30 and TRBJ2-7): SQTIHQWPATLVQPVGSPLSLECTVEGTSNPNLYWYRQAAGRGLQLLFYSVGIGQISSEVPQNLSASRPQDRQFILSSKKLLLSDSGFYLCAWSVKVSYEQYFGPGTRLTVT.

The rearrangement links TRBV29-1 to TRBJ1-2; D perhaps matches TRBD1 (6 bases). Germline V lookup: CDR1 SQVTM, CDR2 ANQGSEA. The CDR3 is made up of 15 amino acids. Trimming took off 3 bases at V and 4 bases at J, with 18 bases between the two ends. CDR3 DNA sequence: TGCAGCGTTGACCCCCAGGGGACGTTAAGCTATGGCTACACCTTC. Its translation is CSVDPQGTLSYGYTF.

The chain combines TRBV4-1 with TRBJ1-2, with D hard to call. The germline V gene encodes CDR1 MGHRA and CDR2 YSYEKL. The V and J ends lost 0 bases and 8 bases respectively, with 10 bases between them. CDR3 length: 13 residues. CDR3 in DNA: TGCGCCAGCAGCCAAGAAAACACGGCGGGCTACACCTTC. It encodes CASSQENTAGYTF.

The chain recombines TRBV11-2 with TRBJ1-2, with TRBD1 as a possible D gene (6 bases). Germline V lookup: CDR1 SGHAT, CDR2 FQNNGV. The V and J ends lost 5 bases and 7 bases respectively, with 17 bases between them. The length of the CDR3 is 14 residues. This chain's CDR3 is CASSTHTGFGGYTF. In nucleotides, the CDR3 is TGTGCCAGCAGCACTCACACAGGGTTCGGTGGCTACACCTTC.

The rearrangement joins TRBV9 to TRBJ2-1; weak D call: TRBD2 (6 bases). Trimming removed 0 bases from V and 5 bases from J, with 9 bases in between. The CDR3 consists of 14 residues. Germline CDR1 reads SGDLS; CDR2 reads YYNGEE. The CDR3 here is CASSVGDFNNEQFF. The CDR3 DNA reads TGTGCCAGCAGCGTAGGGGACTTCAACAATGAGCAGTTCTTC.

The chain recombines TRBV5-1 with TRBJ2-1, with TRBD2 matching over 13 bases. This CDR3 has 17 amino acids. Germline V lookup: CDR1 SGHRS, CDR2 YFSETQ. Trimming at V came to 4 bases and at J to 4 bases, leaving 8 bases not matched to a gene. This CDR3 reads CASSLNILAGGYNEQFF. For the CDR3, the DNA is TGCGCCAGCAGCCTCAACATACTAGCGGGAGGGTACAATGAGCAGTTCTTC. Drawing the rest from reference TRBV5-1 and TRBJ2-1, the complete variable domain is KAGVTQTPRYLIKTRGQQVTLSCSPISGHRSVSWYQQTPGQGLQFLFEYFSETQRNKGNFPGRFSGRQFSNSRSEMNVSTLELGDSALYLCASSLNILAGGYNEQFFGPGTRLTVL.

V usage is TRBV28 and J usage is TRBJ2-7; 8 bases align to TRBD1. The V and J ends lost 5 bases and 4 bases, in that order; junction bases with no gene match: 10. The CDR3 has 15 amino acids. Germline CDR1 reads MDHEN; CDR2 reads SYDVKM. CDR3 region: CASSPRQGAQYEQYF. The CDR3, as DNA: TGTGCCAGCAGTCCCAGGCAGGGGGCTCAGTACGAGCAGTACTTC.

This chain connects TRBV19 to TRBJ2-1; D might be TRBD2 (6 bases). CDR3 length: 13 residues. Trimming left V 2 bases short and J 7 bases short, with 9 bases between. CDR1 LNHDA and CDR2 SQIVND come from the germline V gene (reference sequence). The CDR3 here is CASSIKLANEQFF. Written as DNA, the CDR3 is TGTGCCAGTAGTATAAAACTAGCAAATGAGCAGTTCTTC.

The rearrangement uses TRBV7-8 and TRBJ1-5, with D possibly TRBD1 on 5 matching bases. Trimming stripped 4 bases from V and 6 bases from J, with 19 bases between. The V gene's germline CDR1 is SGHVS and CDR2 FQNEAQ. This CDR3 has 16 amino acids. CDR3 nucleotides: TGTGCCAGCAGCTCCACGGACCGGGGGGTCTCTCAGCCCCAGCATTTT. Its translation: CASSSTDRGVSQPQHF.

The genes are TRBV11-2 and TRBJ2-7; D perhaps matches TRBD1 (7 bases). The V gene lost 5 bases and the J gene lost 1 base, with 15 bases spanning the gap. CDR1 is SGHAT and CDR2 is FQNNGV in the germline V gene. This CDR3 is 15 amino acids long. The CDR3: CASSRGGGGSYEQYF. The CDR3 DNA reads TGTGCCAGCAGCAGAGGAGGGGGCGGGTCCTACGAGCAGTACTTC.

V usage is TRBV30 and J usage is TRBJ2-5; TRBD2 aligns across 10 bases. CDR1 is GTSNPN, CDR2 SVGIG, per germline (reference sequence). The ends lost 3 bases at V and 1 base at J; junction bases unmatched: 14. This CDR3 comprises 18 residues. As DNA, the CDR3 is TGTGCCTGGAGGGGATTGCCAGGAAGGACTAGCGGCCAAGAGACCCAGTACTTC. Encoded protein: CAWRGLPGRTSGQETQYF.